One sample yielded the 31 T cell receptor beta chains listed below, sequenced in a study of blood T cell repertoires in COVID-19. Generated by immunoSEQ multiplex PCR, the TCRdb table keeps only in-frame clones and is missing some. The sample carries under 400,000 clones, 65% to 90% recorded once. The sequenced sample consisted of PBMCs or T cells enriched from blood (not recorded which). The receptors come from a woman aged 40-49 years with acute COVID-19.

This sequence joins TRBV7-2 and TRBJ2-7; 7 nucleotides line up with TRBD2. The CDR3 covers 14 residues. Germline V gene data show CDR1 as SGHTA and CDR2 as FQGNSA. V shed 1 base, J shed 6 bases, and the junction held 6 bases outside the gene matches. CDR3 nucleotide sequence: TGTGCCAGCAGCTTAGGGGGGGGTAAGGGCGAGCAGTACTTC. Encoded protein: CASSLGGGKGEQYF.

This clone was observed a few times. The gene calls are TRBV21-1 and TRBJ1-2. TRBV21-1 represents a pseudogene. The CDR3 totals 15 residues. For the CDR3, the DNA is TGTGCCAGCAGCAATGGGGGGGACGGGAACTATGGCTACACCTTC. This encodes CASSNGGDGNYGYTF.

This clone occurred a few times. DNA of the CDR3: TGTGCCAGCAGCGTAGGCCTACAGGTAACGGAGACTGAAGCTTTCTTT. It translates to CASSVGLQVTETEAFF. The genes are TRBV9 and TRBJ1-1, with D tentatively TRBD1 (5 bases). Per germline, CDR1 SGDLS and CDR2 YYNGEE. CDR3 length equals 16 residues. V lost 0 bases and J 5 bases, leaving 17 bases between the germline ends.

This chain connects TRBV7-2 to TRBJ1-6; TRBD1 matches at 8 bases. The CDR3 sequence is 17 residues long. With V trimmed by 5 bases and J by 9 bases, 15 bases remained unmatched. Germline-derived CDR1 and CDR2 are SGHTA and FQGNSA. Here the CDR3 reads CASSPYLAGTGSSPLHF. The CDR3 DNA reads as TGTGCCAGCAGCCCGTACCTAGCGGGGACAGGAAGTTCACCCCTCCACTTT.

The gene calls are TRBV28 and TRBJ2-2; possibly TRBD1 for D (6 bases). V lost 6 bases and J lost 4, with 21 bases in between. This CDR3 has 17 residues. The germline V gene has CDR1 MDHEN and CDR2 SYDVKM. The CDR3 here is CASSPPNRVRSTGELFF. As DNA, the CDR3 is TGTGCCAGCAGCCCTCCAAACAGGGTCAGGTCCACCGGGGAGCTGTTTTTT.

This rearrangement joins TRBV5-4 to TRBJ2-1; 10 bases agree with TRBD1. CDR1 is SGHNT and CDR2 is YYREEE in the germline V gene (reference sequence). CDR3 length equals 14 residues. CDR3 loop: CAQKGDRGHNEQFF. The CDR3 DNA reads as TGTGCTCAGAAGGGGGACAGGGGACACAATGAGCAGTTCTTC.

The chain is built from TRBV7-9 and TRBJ2-3; 9 nucleotides match TRBD2. With V trimmed by 3 bases and J by 2 bases, 12 bases remained unmatched. The germline gives CDR1 SEHNR, CDR2 FQNEAQ (reference sequence). The CDR3 has 18 residues. The CDR3 spells CASSLSVRASGDTDTQYF. The CDR3 DNA sequence: TGTGCCAGCAGCTTGTCGGTTAGGGCTAGCGGGGACACAGATACGCAGTATTTT.

The V and J genes are TRBV7-9 and TRBJ2-6; 7 bases are a match to TRBD1. J gave up 0 bases and V 5 bases, and 10 bases lay outside the gene matches. The germline V gene encodes CDR1 SEHNR and CDR2 FQNEAQ (reference sequence). The CDR3 length is 18 residues. The CDR3 here is CASSHRTGDNSGANVLTF. Written as DNA, the CDR3 is TGTGCCAGCAGCCACAGGACAGGCGATAACTCTGGGGCCAACGTCCTGACTTTC.

The chain employs TRBV5-1 and TRBJ1-3; TRBD1 matches 8 bases. V trimming: 5 bases; J trimming: 1 base; junction bases outside the gene matches: 11. The CDR3 runs to 17 residues. Germline V lookup: CDR1 SGHRS, CDR2 YFSETQ. CDR3 bases: TGCGCCAGCAGAAATACAGGGGGTCCACCTTCTGGAAACACCATATATTTT. It is translated as CASRNTGGPPSGNTIYF.

The rearrangement links TRBV6-5 to TRBJ1-2; 10 bases line up with TRBD1. With V trimmed by 6 bases and J by 7 bases, 11 bases remained unmatched. The CDR3 runs to 15 residues. The germline CDR1 and CDR2 sequences are MNHEY and SVGAGI. The CDR3 sequence: CASSRRDRGWSGYTF. In nucleotides, the CDR3 is TGTGCCAGCAGCCGCCGGGACAGGGGCTGGTCTGGCTACACCTTC.

This chain uses TRBV18 with TRBJ2-5; D is possibly TRBD1 (6 bases). The germline gives CDR1 KGHSH, CDR2 LQKENI. This CDR3 is 16 amino acids long. V lost 3 bases to trimming and J lost 1 base, with 15 bases between them. In DNA form, the CDR3 reads TGTGCCAGCTCACCGATCAAAACAGGGAGCCAAGAGACCCAGTACTTC. It codes for CASSPIKTGSQETQYF.

This clone came up a few times. V usage is TRBV7-2 and J usage is TRBJ1-4; TRBD1 aligns across 8 bases. CDR1 is SGHTA, CDR2 FQGNSA, per germline. Trimming removed 5 bases from V and 4 bases from J; junction bases left unmatched: 3. The CDR3 length is 14 residues. The CDR3 protein is CASSRDRLNEKLFF. The DNA of the CDR3 is TGTGCCAGCAGCCGGGACAGGCTTAATGAAAAACTGTTTTTT.

The chain recombines TRBV6-5 with TRBJ1-5, with no clear D. V was cut by 7 bases and J by 2 bases, with 15 bases left in between. The germline V gene has CDR1 MNHEY and CDR2 SVGAGI. This CDR3 has 15 residues. The CDR3 here is CASIAAFGGNQPQHF. The CDR3 DNA reads TGTGCCAGCATCGCGGCCTTCGGTGGCAATCAGCCCCAGCATTTT.

The V gene is TRBV7-8, the J gene TRBJ2-7; no clear D gene. The CDR3 extends over 14 amino acids. V lost 1 base, J lost 2 bases, and 9 bases lay in between. Looked up from germline, CDR1 is SGHVS and CDR2 is FQNEAQ. In nucleotides, the CDR3 is TGTGCCAGCAGCTTAGAAGCAATGACCTACGAGCAGTACTTC. Encoded protein: CASSLEAMTYEQYF. The full variable domain, rest sourced from reference TRBV7-8 and TRBJ2-7, is GAGVSQSPRYKVAKRGQDVALRCDPISGHVSLFWYQQALGQGPEFLTYFQNEAQLDKSGLPSDRFFAERPEGSVSTLKIQRTQQEDSAVYLCASSLEAMTYEQYFGPGTRLTVT.

The chain is built from TRBV5-1 and TRBJ1-6; 7 bases align to TRBD1. CDR3 length: 16 amino acids. Losses at the gene ends were 4 bases for V and 6 bases for J; bases not matched to a gene: 10. Germline V gene data show CDR1 as SGHRS and CDR2 as YFSETQ. Here the CDR3 DNA reads TGCGCCAGCAGCCCCCAGGGGGGACGGATTAATTCACCCCTCCACTTT. It encodes CASSPQGGRINSPLHF.

Details on this clone: Additional DNA sequences in this sample encode the identical CDR3. The chain recombines TRBV12-3 or TRBV12-4 with TRBJ1-1; D call uncertain. With 3 bases removed from V and 4 bases from J, the gap between germline ends came to 9 bases. The CDR3 runs to 13 residues. The CDR3, as DNA: TGTGCCAGCAGTTTGACGGGGTCCACTGAAGCTTTCTTT. Its protein product is CASSLTGSTEAFF.

The gene calls are TRBV19 and TRBJ1-5, with a possible D match to TRBD1 (5 bases). The ends were cut back, 7 bases at V and 5 bases at J, with 18 bases in the middle. The CDR3 length is 15 residues. Per the germline V gene, CDR1 is LNHDA and CDR2 is SQIVND (reference sequence). In nucleotides, the CDR3 is TGTGCCAGTACCTTCGCGGGGGGTAACTATCAGCCCCAGCATTTT. Translated, it gives CASTFAGGNYQPQHF.

The gene calls are TRBV19 and TRBJ1-1; tentative D call: TRBD1 (6 bases). Germline CDR1 is LNHDA and CDR2 is SQIVND (reference sequence). This CDR3 comprises 16 residues. Between the trimmed V and J ends, which lost 5 bases and 0 bases, there was a span of 16 bases. CDR3 DNA: TGTGCCAGTAGTCGAGGGGGTACGAGGGTGAACACTGAAGCTTTCTTT. Translation: CASSRGGTRVNTEAFF.

This clone was counted between two and nine times. The V gene is TRBV10-3, the J gene TRBJ1-2; D might be TRBD1 (5 bases). The V end lost 0 bases, the J end lost 3 bases, and 11 bases lay between the germline ends. The germline gives CDR1 ENHRY, CDR2 SYGVKD. The length of the CDR3 is 15 residues. CDR3 protein: CAISESGGVYYGYTF. The DNA for the CDR3 is TGTGCCATCAGTGAGTCTGGAGGGGTATACTATGGCTACACCTTC.

The gene calls are TRBV6-5 and TRBJ1-6, with 7 bases identical to TRBD1. Looked up from germline, CDR1 is MNHEY and CDR2 is SVGAGI. V lost 6 bases and J lost 9; bases outside the gene matches: 11. This CDR3 is 15 amino acids long. The CDR3 reads CASRWDSFSSSPLHF. CDR3 DNA sequence: TGTGCCAGCAGGTGGGACAGCTTTTCTAGTTCACCCCTCCACTTT.

The rearrangement links TRBV6-5 to TRBJ2-7, with D possibly TRBD1 on 6 matching bases. The CDR3 has 15 residues. V lost 6 bases to trimming and J lost 5 bases, with 20 bases between them. Germline assignment: CDR1 MNHEY and CDR2 SVGAGI. CDR3: CASRAGTKVINEQYF. CDR3 DNA: TGTGCCAGCAGGGCCGGGACAAAAGTTATCAACGAGCAGTACTTC.

Here the CDR3 DNA reads TGTGCCAGCCGATCACCTACCTACAATGAGCAGTTCTTC. Its protein product is CASRSPTYNEQFF. The chain joins TRBV27 to TRBJ2-1; D unresolved. Germline assignment: CDR1 MNHEY and CDR2 SMNVEV (reference sequence). CDR3 length: 13 amino acids. V was shortened by 8 bases and J by 2 bases, with 10 bases between the two germline ends.

This clone came up a few times. The chain carries TRBV9 and TRBJ1-5; 10 bases fit TRBD1. The CDR3 totals 13 residues. Unmatched junction bases numbered 2, after V lost 4 bases and J lost 7 bases. Germline lookup yields CDR1 SGDLS and CDR2 YYNGEE. CDR3 coding DNA: TGTGCCAGCAGCCGGACAGGGGGGCAGCCCCAGCATTTT. Its protein is CASSRTGGQPQHF.

The rearrangement uses TRBV5-6 and TRBJ2-7; 8 nucleotides agree with TRBD1. With V trimmed by 8 bases and J by 3 bases, 7 bases remained unmatched. The CDR3 runs 13 residues. Germline V CDR1 and CDR2: SGHDT, YYEEEE. CDR3 sequence (DNA): TGTGCCAGTTTAAAAACAGGGGGCTACGAGCAGTACTTC. This encodes CASLKTGGYEQYF.

The rearrangement links TRBV27 to TRBJ1-2; 10 bases agree with TRBD1. The germline V gene has CDR1 MNHEY and CDR2 SMNVEV (reference sequence). J gave up 4 bases and V 5 bases, and 16 bases lay outside the gene matches. The CDR3 contains 18 residues. The CDR3 here is CASSTLTGTGVIGYGYTF. The CDR3 bases are TGTGCCAGCAGTACCTTAACCGGGACAGGGGTCATAGGCTATGGCTACACCTTC.

The chain has TRBV28 and TRBJ2-7, with 7 positions matching TRBD1. This CDR3 spans 12 amino acids. Trimming at V came to 5 bases and at J to 9 bases, leaving 7 bases not matched to a gene. The germline gives CDR1 MDHEN, CDR2 SYDVKM. The CDR3 here is CASSRTGLRQYF. In DNA, the CDR3 is TGTGCCAGCAGTCGGACAGGCCTAAGGCAGTACTTC.

The J gene is TRBJ1-3, the V gene TRBV7-2, with 7 nucleotides matching TRBD1. V lost 1 base, J lost 4 bases, and 7 bases stayed unmatched. The germline gives CDR1 SGHTA, CDR2 FQGNSA. This CDR3 is 16 amino acids long. The CDR3 here is CASSLVGTGAGNTIYF. In DNA, the CDR3 is TGTGCCAGCAGCTTAGTAGGAACAGGGGCGGGAAACACCATATATTTT.

J is TRBJ2-7 and V is TRBV5-4; D unclear. The V end was cut by 2 bases, the J end by 1 base, with 4 bases between. In germline, CDR1 is SGHNT, CDR2 YYREEE (reference sequence). The CDR3 covers 12 residues. CDR3 bases: TGTGCCAGCAGCTTACAGTCCTACGAGCAGTACTTC. Its protein is CASSLQSYEQYF.

The gene calls are TRBV9 and TRBJ2-3, with 10 bases matching TRBD2. The CDR3 spans 16 residues. Germline lookup yields CDR1 SGDLS and CDR2 YYNGEE. The trim removed 0 bases at V and 4 bases at J, leaving 5 bases unmatched. CDR3 DNA: TGTGCCAGCAGCGTAGCAGCGGGGGGGTCCCCAGATACGCAGTATTTT. Translation gives CASSVAAGGSPDTQYF.

This sequence joins TRBV18 and TRBJ2-5, with 8 nucleotides matching TRBD2. Germline assignment: CDR1 KGHSH and CDR2 LQKENI. With 1 base clipped from V and 1 base from J, the junction kept 5 bases outside the gene matches. The CDR3 consists of 16 residues. CDR3 loop: CASSPLSGGTQETQYF. In DNA, the CDR3 is TGTGCCAGCTCACCACTCAGCGGGGGTACCCAAGAGACCCAGTACTTC.

This chain links TRBV10-3 with TRBJ2-5, with TRBD2 matching over 12 bases. CDR1 and CDR2 (germline): ENHRY, SYGVKD. CDR3 length equals 15 residues. The junction had 8 bases not matched to a gene; V was cut back by 3 bases and J by 9 bases. The DNA for the CDR3 is TGTGCCATCAGTGACACGACTAGCGGGAGTTTGGCCCAGTACTTC. This encodes CAISDTTSGSLAQYF.